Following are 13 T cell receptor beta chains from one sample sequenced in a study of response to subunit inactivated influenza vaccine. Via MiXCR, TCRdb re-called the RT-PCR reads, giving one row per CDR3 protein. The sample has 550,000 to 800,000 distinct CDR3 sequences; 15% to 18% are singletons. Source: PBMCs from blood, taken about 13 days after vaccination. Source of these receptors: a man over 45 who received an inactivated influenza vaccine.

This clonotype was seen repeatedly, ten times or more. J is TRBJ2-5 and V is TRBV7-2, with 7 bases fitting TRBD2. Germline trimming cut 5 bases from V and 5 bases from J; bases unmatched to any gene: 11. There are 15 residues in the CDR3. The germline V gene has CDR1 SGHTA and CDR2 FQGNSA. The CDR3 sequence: CASSVGTITRETQYF. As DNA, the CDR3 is TGTGCCAGCAGCGTTGGGACTATCACGAGGGAGACCCAGTACTTC.

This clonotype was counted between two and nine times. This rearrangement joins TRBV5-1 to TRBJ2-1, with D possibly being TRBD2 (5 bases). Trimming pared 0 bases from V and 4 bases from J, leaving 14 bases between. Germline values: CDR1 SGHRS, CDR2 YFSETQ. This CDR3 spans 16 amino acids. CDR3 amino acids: CASSLVAGEGYNEQFF. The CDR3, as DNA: TGCGCCAGCAGCTTGGTCGCCGGAGAGGGTTACAATGAGCAGTTCTTC. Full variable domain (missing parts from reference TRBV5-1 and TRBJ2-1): KAGVTQTPRYLIKTRGQQVTLSCSPISGHRSVSWYQQTPGQGLQFLFEYFSETQRNKGNFPGRFSGRQFSNSRSEMNVSTLELGDSALYLCASSLVAGEGYNEQFFGPGTRLTVL.

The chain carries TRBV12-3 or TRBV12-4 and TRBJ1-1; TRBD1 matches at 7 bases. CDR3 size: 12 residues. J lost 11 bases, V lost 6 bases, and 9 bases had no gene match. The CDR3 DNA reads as TGTGCCAGCAGCCGGAGACAGGGTTGGGCTTTCTTT. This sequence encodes CASSRRQGWAFF.

This CDR3 is CASSQEEESTYEQYF. The CDR3 DNA reads as TGCGCCAGCAGCCAAGAAGAGGAGTCCACCTACGAGCAGTACTTC. The rearrangement links TRBV4-3 to TRBJ2-7, with D unclear. The V and J ends lost 0 bases and 2 bases respectively, with 11 bases between them. From germline, CDR1 is LGHNA and CDR2 YSLEER. CDR3 length: 15 residues.

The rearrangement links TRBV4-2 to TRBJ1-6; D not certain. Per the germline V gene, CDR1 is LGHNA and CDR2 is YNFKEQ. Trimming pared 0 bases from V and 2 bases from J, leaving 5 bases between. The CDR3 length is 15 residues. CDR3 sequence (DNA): TGTGCCAGCAGCCAAGAGCAGGCCTATAATTCACCCCTCCACTTT. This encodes CASSQEQAYNSPLHF.

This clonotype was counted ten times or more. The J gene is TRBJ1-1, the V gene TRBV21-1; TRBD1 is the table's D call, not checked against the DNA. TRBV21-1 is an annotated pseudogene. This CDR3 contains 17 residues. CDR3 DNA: TGTGCCAGCAGCAAAGTACCGGGACAGGGGGGTTGCGCTGAAGCTTTCTTT. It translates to CASSKVPGQGGCAEAFF.

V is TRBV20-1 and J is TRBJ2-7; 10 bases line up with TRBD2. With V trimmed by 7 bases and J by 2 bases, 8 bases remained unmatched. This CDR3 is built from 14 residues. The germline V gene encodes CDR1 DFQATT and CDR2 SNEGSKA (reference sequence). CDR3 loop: CSGFLAGGTYEQYF. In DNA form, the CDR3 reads TGCAGTGGCTTCTTAGCGGGAGGCACCTACGAGCAGTACTTC.

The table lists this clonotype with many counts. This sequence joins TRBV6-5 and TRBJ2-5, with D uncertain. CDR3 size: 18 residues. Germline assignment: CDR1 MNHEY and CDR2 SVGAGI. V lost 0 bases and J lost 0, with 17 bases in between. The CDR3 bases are TGTGCCAGCAGTTACTCTCCCACGGCAGCCAGGTACCAAGAGACCCAGTACTTC. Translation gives CASSYSPTAARYQETQYF.

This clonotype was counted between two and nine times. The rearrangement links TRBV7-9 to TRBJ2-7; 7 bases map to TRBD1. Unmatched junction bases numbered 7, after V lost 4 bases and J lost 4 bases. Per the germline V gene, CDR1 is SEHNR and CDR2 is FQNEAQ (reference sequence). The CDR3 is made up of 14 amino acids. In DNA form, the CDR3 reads TGTGCCAGCAGCTACGGGACAGATGATTACGAGCAGTACTTC. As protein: CASSYGTDDYEQYF. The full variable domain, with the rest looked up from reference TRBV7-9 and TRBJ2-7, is DTGVSQNPRHKITKRGQNVTFRCDPISEHNRLYWYRQTLGQGPEFLTYFQNEAQLEKSRLLSDRFSAERPKGSFSTLEIQRTEQGDSAMYLCASSYGTDDYEQYFGPGTRLTVT.

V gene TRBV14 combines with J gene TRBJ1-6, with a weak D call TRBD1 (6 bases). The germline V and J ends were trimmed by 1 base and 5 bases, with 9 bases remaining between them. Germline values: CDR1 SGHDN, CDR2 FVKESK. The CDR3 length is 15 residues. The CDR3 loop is CASSQGGGHNSPLHF. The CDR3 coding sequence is TGTGCCAGCAGCCAAGGAGGGGGGCATAATTCACCCCTCCACTTT.

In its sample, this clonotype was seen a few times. In DNA form, the CDR3 reads TGTGCCAGCAGTTTGTGGCAGGGGCCCTACGAGCAGTACTTC. It specifies CASSLWQGPYEQYF. The chain couples TRBV12-3 or TRBV12-4 to TRBJ2-7; perhaps TRBD1 as D (6 bases). The CDR3 sequence is 14 residues long. V was clipped by 3 bases and J by 2 bases, with 11 bases between them.

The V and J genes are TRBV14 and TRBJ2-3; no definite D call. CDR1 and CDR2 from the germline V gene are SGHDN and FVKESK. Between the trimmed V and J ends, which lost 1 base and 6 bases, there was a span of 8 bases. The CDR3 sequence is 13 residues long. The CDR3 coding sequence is TGTGCCAGCAGCCAAGGTCGGTGGGATACGCAGTATTTT. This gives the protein CASSQGRWDTQYF.

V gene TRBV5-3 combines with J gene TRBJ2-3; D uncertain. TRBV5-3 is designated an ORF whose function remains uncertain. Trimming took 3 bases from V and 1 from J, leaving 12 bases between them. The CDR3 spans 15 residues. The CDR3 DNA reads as TGTGCCAGAAGCTATCCCTCGCTCTGCACAGATACGCAGTATTTT. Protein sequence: CARSYPSLCTDTQYF.